This TCR beta chain was sequenced for a study of T cell responses to AZD1222 COVID-19 vaccine. Study results and limitations: In a largely white British group with more females than males, clonal diversity was possibly underestimated. Unmutated regions of variants are reportedly targeted by nearly half of spike-specific TCRs.

V gave up 2 bases and J gave up 6 bases, with 13 bases separating them. CDR3 size: 14 residues. Germline loops: CDR1 MDHEN, CDR2 SYDVKM. Note on this clone: As yet, its antigen is unknown.

Some clones are missing from TCRdb's copy, which holds only in-frame ones; the method was immunoSEQ multiplex PCR. The sample lists about 45,000 clones, over 80% occurring once. The chain has TRBV28 and TRBJ1-2; D is perhaps TRBD1 (5 bases). The TCR comes from an adult who received the AZD1222 COVID-19 vaccine. Sequenced here: peripheral blood, sampled 28 days after the second AZD1222 dose. Here the CDR3 reads CASSLVGGGDGYTF. CDR3 DNA sequence: TGTGCCAGCAGTTTAGTGGGGGGAGGGGATGGCTACACCTTC.